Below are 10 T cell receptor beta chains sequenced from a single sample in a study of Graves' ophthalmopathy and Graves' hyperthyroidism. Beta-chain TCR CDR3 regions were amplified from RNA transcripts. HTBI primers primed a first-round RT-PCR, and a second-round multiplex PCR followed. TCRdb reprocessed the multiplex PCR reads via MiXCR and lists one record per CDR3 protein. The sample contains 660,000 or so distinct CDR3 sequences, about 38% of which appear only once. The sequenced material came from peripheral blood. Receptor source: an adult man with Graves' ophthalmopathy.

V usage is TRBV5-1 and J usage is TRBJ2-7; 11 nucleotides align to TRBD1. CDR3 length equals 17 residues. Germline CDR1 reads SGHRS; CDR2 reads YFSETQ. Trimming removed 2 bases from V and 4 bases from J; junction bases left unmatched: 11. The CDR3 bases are TGCGCCAGCAGCTTCAACGCCGGACAGGGGGCGCTTTACGAGCAGTACGTC. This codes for CASSFNAGQGALYEQYV.

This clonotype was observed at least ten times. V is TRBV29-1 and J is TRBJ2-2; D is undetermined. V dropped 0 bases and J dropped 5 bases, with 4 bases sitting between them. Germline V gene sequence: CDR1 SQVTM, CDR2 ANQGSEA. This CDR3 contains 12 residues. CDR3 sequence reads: CSVEDHTGELFF. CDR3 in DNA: TGCAGCGTTGAAGATCATACCGGGGAGCTGTTTTTT.

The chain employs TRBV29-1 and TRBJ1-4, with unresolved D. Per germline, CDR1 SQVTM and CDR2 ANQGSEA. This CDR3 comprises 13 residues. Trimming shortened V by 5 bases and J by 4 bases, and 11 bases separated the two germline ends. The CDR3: CSVTGMGNEKLFF. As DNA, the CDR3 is TGCAGCGTTACCGGGATGGGTAATGAAAAACTGTTTTTT.

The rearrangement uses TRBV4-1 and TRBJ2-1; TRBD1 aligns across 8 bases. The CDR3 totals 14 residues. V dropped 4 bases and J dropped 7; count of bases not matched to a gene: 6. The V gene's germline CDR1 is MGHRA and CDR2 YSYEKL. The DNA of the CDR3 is TGCGCCAGCAGCCGCAACAGGGGGACGAATGAGCAGTTCTTC. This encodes CASSRNRGTNEQFF.

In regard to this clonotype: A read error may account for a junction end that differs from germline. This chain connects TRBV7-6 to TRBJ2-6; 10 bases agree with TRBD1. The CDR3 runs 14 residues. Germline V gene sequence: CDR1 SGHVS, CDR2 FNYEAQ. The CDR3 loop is CASSQRTGGNVLTF. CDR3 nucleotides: TGTGCCAGCAGCCAACGGACAGGGGGCAACGTCCTGACTTTC.

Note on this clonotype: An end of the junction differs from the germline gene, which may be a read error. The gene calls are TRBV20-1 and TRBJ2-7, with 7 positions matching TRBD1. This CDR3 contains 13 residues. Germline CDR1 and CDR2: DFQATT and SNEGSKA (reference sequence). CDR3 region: CSVVGQVIYEQCF. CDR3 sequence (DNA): TGCAGTGTAGTTGGACAGGTCATCTACGAGCAGTGCTTC.

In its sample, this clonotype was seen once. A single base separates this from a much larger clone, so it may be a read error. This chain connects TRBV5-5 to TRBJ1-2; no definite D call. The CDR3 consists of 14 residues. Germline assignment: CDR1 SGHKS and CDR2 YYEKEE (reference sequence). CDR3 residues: CASSPGGLKGGYTF. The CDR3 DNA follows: TGCGCCAGCAGCCCAGGTGGACTTAAGGGTGGCTACACCTTC.

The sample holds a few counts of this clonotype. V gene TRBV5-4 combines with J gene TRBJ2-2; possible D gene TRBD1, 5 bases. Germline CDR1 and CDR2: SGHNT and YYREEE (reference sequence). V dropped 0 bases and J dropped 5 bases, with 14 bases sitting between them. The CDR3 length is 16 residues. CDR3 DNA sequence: TGTGCCAGCAGCTTGGGGTCCCAGGGTGGAACCGGGGAGCTGTTTTTT. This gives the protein CASSLGSQGGTGELFF.

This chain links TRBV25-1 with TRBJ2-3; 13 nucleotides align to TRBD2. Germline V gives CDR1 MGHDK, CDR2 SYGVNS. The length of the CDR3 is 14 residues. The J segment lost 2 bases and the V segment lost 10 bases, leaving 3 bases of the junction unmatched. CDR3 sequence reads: CATGLAGPTDTQYF. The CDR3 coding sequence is TGTGCCACGGGACTAGCGGGGCCCACAGATACGCAGTATTTT.

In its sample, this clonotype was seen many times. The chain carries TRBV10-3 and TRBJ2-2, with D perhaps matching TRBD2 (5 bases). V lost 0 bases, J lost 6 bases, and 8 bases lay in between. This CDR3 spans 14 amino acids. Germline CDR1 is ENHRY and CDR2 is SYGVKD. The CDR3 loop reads CAISESVGAGELFF. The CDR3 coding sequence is TGTGCCATCAGTGAGTCGGTCGGGGCCGGGGAGCTGTTTTTT.